The subject of this entry is one T cell receptor (beta chain). Its target is unknown. This CDR3 spans 13 amino acids. CDR1 and CDR2 (germline): SGHTA, FQGNSA. Trimming stripped 2 bases from V and 3 bases from J, with 7 bases between. This record belongs to a study of cytomegalovirus exposure and HLA in healthy donors. Study details: The 120 or so validation repertoires were reported in a later analysis to have been generated on the same platform as the approximately 700 first-cohort repertoires. Study-wide points: Altogether, 164 TCR beta chains were recorded as cytomegalovirus-associated. The dataset shows that most TCR sequences were rare, while some public TCRs occurred in many donors.

The data were produced by immunoSEQ multiplex PCR, yet TCRdb's version contains in-frame clones alone and is incomplete. Of around 120,000 clones detected, 70% to 90% appear once; the ten largest clones hold 4.4%. The receptor was derived from a man younger than 30 in good health and CMV-seropositive. V gene TRBV7-2 combines with J gene TRBJ1-1, with D perhaps TRBD1 (5 bases). Input material: PBMCs. DNA for the CDR3: TGTGCCAGCAGCTTACGGGGGGACACTGAAGCTTTCTTT. Protein sequence: CASSLRGDTEAFF.